These T cell receptor beta chains were read from a single sample in a study of control samples from healthy donors and cancer patients. Sequencing was performed with immunoSEQ multiplex PCR; in TCRdb, only in-frame clones are kept and a portion is missing. The sample carries some 44,000 clones, 65% to 80% recorded once. The specimen sequenced was formalin-fixed, paraffin-embedded tissue. Every receptor here comes from a male donor with melanoma. Each CDR3 is given with its conserved first and last residue. The D gene is left open where the match is weak. Only part of the rows carry a size: once, few, many, or a class if the clone is expanded.

V gene: TRBV7-2; J gene: TRBJ2-7; D gene: NA; clone size: NA; CDR3 DNA: TGTGCCAGCAGCTTAACACCAGGGTACCACGAGCAGTACTTC; CDR3 protein: CASSLTPGYHEQYF
V gene: TRBV18; J gene: TRBJ2-4; D gene: NA; clone size: NA; CDR3 DNA: TGTGCCAGCTCACCGCGGAGGGGGGAGGCAAACATTCAGTACTTC; CDR3 protein: CASSPRRGEANIQYF
V gene: TRBV18; J gene: TRBJ1-2; D gene: TRBD1; clone size: NA; CDR3 DNA: TGTGCCAGCTCACCGCAGGGACGGGACAGCTATGGCTACACCTTC; CDR3 protein: CASSPQGRDSYGYTF
V gene: TRBV5-1; J gene: TRBJ1-4; D gene: NA; clone size: NA; CDR3 DNA: TGCGCCAGCAGCCGGGGAGTTAATGAAAAACTGTTTTTT; CDR3 protein: CASSRGVNEKLFF
V gene: TRBV4-1; J gene: TRBJ2-7; D gene: TRBD2; clone size: NA; CDR3 DNA: TGCGCCAGCAGCCAAGGGGGCCCGACTAGCGGGAGTGACGAGCAGTACTTC; CDR3 protein: CASSQGGPTSGSDEQYF
V gene: TRBV10-3; J gene: TRBJ2-7; D gene: TRBD2; clone size: once; CDR3 DNA: TGTGCCATCAGGGAGGGACTAGCGGGACCCTACGAGCAGTACTTC; CDR3 protein: CAIREGLAGPYEQYF
V gene: TRBV12-3/TRBV12-4; J gene: TRBJ1-3; D gene: NA; clone size: few; CDR3 DNA: TGTGCCAGCAGTTTAGTAAACACCATATATTTT; CDR3 protein: CASSLVNTIYF
V gene: TRBV19; J gene: TRBJ2-7; D gene: NA; clone size: NA; CDR3 DNA: TGTGCCAGTAGTATAGCTCAGGGGAACTACGAGCAGTACTTC; CDR3 protein: CASSIAQGNYEQYF
V gene: TRBV6-4; J gene: TRBJ2-4; D gene: NA; clone size: few; CDR3 DNA: TGTGCCAGCTTGGGCGAAGTGGGAACCAAAAACATTCAGTACTTC; CDR3 protein: CASLGEVGTKNIQYF
V gene: TRBV19; J gene: TRBJ1-5; D gene: TRBD1; clone size: NA; CDR3 DNA: TGTGCCAGTAGGGACAGGGGGCCGGATCAGCCCCAGCATTTT; CDR3 protein: CASRDRGPDQPQHF
V gene: TRBV3-1/TRBV3-2; J gene: TRBJ2-2; D gene: TRBD2; clone size: NA; CDR3 DNA: TGTGCCAGCAGCCAATCTAGCGGGAGGGTGTCCGCCGGGGAGCTGTTTTTT; CDR3 protein: CASSQSSGRVSAGELFF
V gene: TRBV14; J gene: TRBJ2-5; D gene: TRBD2; clone size: NA; CDR3 DNA: TGTGCCAGCAGCCCCCTAGCGGGGGCACCAGAGACCCAGTACTTC; CDR3 protein: CASSPLAGAPETQYF
V gene: TRBV2; J gene: TRBJ2-7; D gene: TRBD1; clone size: NA; CDR3 DNA: TGTGCCAGCAGTCCCTCCCGGACTCAGGGGGCCGAGCAGTACTTC; CDR3 protein: CASSPSRTQGAEQYF
V gene: TRBV11-1; J gene: TRBJ2-7; D gene: TRBD2; clone size: NA; CDR3 DNA: TGTGCCAGCAGCTTAGCCCGGACTAGCTCCGGGATGATCGAGCAGTACTTC; CDR3 protein: CASSLARTSSGMIEQYF
V gene: TRBV4-2; J gene: TRBJ2-6; D gene: NA; clone size: NA; CDR3 DNA: TGTGCCAGCAGCCGCCTAAGTCTGCGGGCCAACGTCCTGACTTTC; CDR3 protein: CASSRLSLRANVLTF
V gene: TRBV18; J gene: TRBJ1-2; D gene: TRBD1; clone size: NA; CDR3 DNA: TGTGCCAGCTCGCCCGGGACAGGGGGCGTTGGCTACACCTTC; CDR3 protein: CASSPGTGGVGYTF
V gene: TRBV3-1/TRBV3-2; J gene: TRBJ1-3; D gene: NA; clone size: NA; CDR3 DNA: TGTGCCAGCAGCCAAGAAAGCGTGGGCTCTGGAAACACCATATATTTT; CDR3 protein: CASSQESVGSGNTIYF
V gene: TRBV2; J gene: TRBJ2-1; D gene: NA; clone size: NA; CDR3 DNA: TGTGCCAGCAGTGTTCAGGGGGGCATCAATGAGCAGTTCTTC; CDR3 protein: CASSVQGGINEQFF
V gene: TRBV12-3/TRBV12-4; J gene: TRBJ2-5; D gene: NA; clone size: few; CDR3 DNA: TGTGCCAGCAGACACGCTCCGGGACCCCAGTACTTC; CDR3 protein: CASRHAPGPQYF
V gene: TRBV2; J gene: TRBJ2-2; D gene: TRBD1; clone size: few; CDR3 DNA: TGTGCCAGCAGTGAAGCGCAGGGGGCGGTCGGGGAGCTGTTTTTT; CDR3 protein: CASSEAQGAVGELFF
V gene: TRBV7-7; J gene: TRBJ2-2; D gene: TRBD2; clone size: once; CDR3 DNA: TGTGCTAGCAGCCCGGAGTTGACCAGCGGGAGCACCGGGGAGCTGTTTTTT; CDR3 protein: CASSPELTSGSTGELFF
V gene: TRBV2; J gene: TRBJ2-7; D gene: NA; clone size: NA; CDR3 DNA: TGTGCCAGCAGTGATCTGGTTGCGGGCCCCTACGAGCAGTACTTC; CDR3 protein: CASSDLVAGPYEQYF
V gene: TRBV6-6; J gene: TRBJ1-5; D gene: NA; clone size: NA; CDR3 DNA: TGTGCCAGCAGTTACTTCAAGGGGGGCAATCAGTCCCAGCATTTT; CDR3 protein: CASSYFKGGNQSQHF
V gene: TRBV9; J gene: TRBJ1-3; D gene: TRBD1; clone size: NA; CDR3 DNA: TGTGCCAGCAGCGTAGAACAGGGGGCCTATACCTCCTCTGGAAACACCATATATTTT; CDR3 protein: CASSVEQGAYTSSGNTIYF
V gene: TRBV7-9; J gene: TRBJ2-7; D gene: TRBD1; clone size: NA; CDR3 DNA: TGTGCCAGCAGTTTTGGGACAGGGTCCTACGAGCAGTACTTC; CDR3 protein: CASSFGTGSYEQYF
V gene: TRBV18; J gene: TRBJ1-5; D gene: TRBD1; clone size: NA; CDR3 DNA: TGTGCCAGCTCAGCCGGACAGGGAAATCAGCCCCAGCATTTT; CDR3 protein: CASSAGQGNQPQHF
V gene: TRBV4-2; J gene: TRBJ2-7; D gene: NA; clone size: few; CDR3 DNA: TGTGCCAGCAGCGGAGAAACCTACGAGCAGTACTTC; CDR3 protein: CASSGETYEQYF
V gene: TRBV6-2/TRBV6-3; J gene: TRBJ2-1; D gene: TRBD2; clone size: NA; CDR3 DNA: TGTGCCAGCAGTTACCTGCTGCGGGGGGGAGGATGGAACAATGAGCAGTTCTTC; CDR3 protein: CASSYLLRGGGWNNEQFF
V gene: TRBV7-9; J gene: TRBJ2-7; D gene: TRBD2; clone size: NA; CDR3 DNA: TGTGCCAGCAGCTTGACTAGCGGCTCCTACGAGCAGTACTTC; CDR3 protein: CASSLTSGSYEQYF
V gene: TRBV28; J gene: TRBJ1-2; D gene: TRBD1; clone size: NA; CDR3 DNA: TGTGCCAGCAGTTTATGGGGGACAGGGATTGGCTACACCTTC; CDR3 protein: CASSLWGTGIGYTF
V gene: TRBV29-1; J gene: TRBJ1-4; D gene: NA; clone size: NA; CDR3 DNA: TGCAGCGCAAGTAGTAATGAAAAACTGTTTTTT; CDR3 protein: CSASSNEKLFF
V gene: TRBV27; J gene: TRBJ2-5; D gene: NA; clone size: NA; CDR3 DNA: TGTGCCAGCAGCCATAGACCTAAAGAGACCCAGTACTTC; CDR3 protein: CASSHRPKETQYF
V gene: TRBV28; J gene: TRBJ2-1; D gene: NA; clone size: NA; CDR3 DNA: TGTGCCAGCAGCCCTCCTTTGGGCGGGCAGTACAATGAGCAGTTCTTC; CDR3 protein: CASSPPLGGQYNEQFF
V gene: TRBV5-1; J gene: TRBJ1-1; D gene: TRBD1; clone size: NA; CDR3 DNA: TGCGCCAGCAGCACGGGACAGCTTAACACTGAAGCTTTCTTT; CDR3 protein: CASSTGQLNTEAFF
V gene: TRBV6-5; J gene: TRBJ1-5; D gene: NA; clone size: few; CDR3 DNA: TGTGCCAGCATCGGGGAGGCAGGCCGCCAAACCCAGCATTTT; CDR3 protein: CASIGEAGRQTQHF
V gene: TRBV6-5; J gene: TRBJ1-6; D gene: NA; clone size: few; CDR3 DNA: TGTGCCAGCACCGCCGGGGGAACCTATAATTCACCCCTCCACTTT; CDR3 protein: CASTAGGTYNSPLHF
V gene: TRBV28; J gene: TRBJ1-2; D gene: NA; clone size: NA; CDR3 DNA: TGTGCCAGCAGTCCCCTGGACCGTTTCTATGGCTACACCTTC; CDR3 protein: CASSPLDRFYGYTF
V gene: TRBV7-9; J gene: TRBJ1-1; D gene: NA; clone size: NA; CDR3 DNA: TGTGCCAGCAGCTTAGCTCTGGTCGTAAACACTGAAGCTTTCTTT; CDR3 protein: CASSLALVVNTEAFF
V gene: TRBV28; J gene: TRBJ1-2; D gene: TRBD1; clone size: NA; CDR3 DNA: TGTGCCAGCAGAACCGGACAGGGGGCCTATGGCTACACCTTC; CDR3 protein: CASRTGQGAYGYTF
V gene: TRBV7-2; J gene: TRBJ2-5; D gene: NA; clone size: few; CDR3 DNA: TGTGCCAGCAGCCGTGACCTGGGGACCCAGTACTTC; CDR3 protein: CASSRDLGTQYF
V gene: TRBV10-3; J gene: TRBJ2-7; D gene: TRBD2; clone size: NA; CDR3 DNA: TGTGCCATCAGGCTAGCGGGAGAGGCCCGCGAGCAGTACTTC; CDR3 protein: CAIRLAGEAREQYF